These 3 T cell receptor beta chains were sequenced from one sample in a study of blood T cell repertoires in COVID-19. TCRdb's table, derived via immunoSEQ multiplex PCR, lists solely in-frame clones and lacks some. Of approximately 150,000 clones listed, roughly 91% are singletons. Sequences were obtained from peripheral blood. All receptors come from a young man with COVID-19, enrolled during active disease.

This clone showed up just once. The rearrangement links TRBV5-4 to TRBJ2-3; TRBD2 agrees at 10 bases. Per the germline V gene, CDR1 is SGHNT and CDR2 is YYREEE (reference sequence). The CDR3 contains 17 residues. V was clipped by 6 bases and J by 1 base; unmatched bases: 11. CDR3: CASKGPSGSSGTDTQYF. The CDR3 DNA reads as TGTGCCAGCAAAGGCCCTAGCGGGAGTTCTGGCACAGATACGCAGTATTTT.

The chain carries TRBV6-5 and TRBJ2-1; weak D call: TRBD2 (5 bases). Trimming left V 2 bases short and J 8 bases short, with 10 bases between. The CDR3 has 13 residues. In germline, CDR1 is MNHEY, CDR2 SVGAGI. The CDR3, as DNA: TGTGCCAGCAGTTACGGGTCGAGGGATGAGCAGTTCTTC. This sequence encodes CASSYGSRDEQFF.

This chain links TRBV7-3 with TRBJ2-1; 9 bases are shared with TRBD2. Trimming cost V 5 bases and J 0 bases; bases outside gene matches: 5. The CDR3 consists of 16 residues. Germline CDR1 reads SGHTA; CDR2 reads FQGTGA. CDR3 loop: CASSPRSGSSYNEQFF. In DNA, the CDR3 is TGTGCCAGCAGCCCCCGTAGCGGGAGCTCCTACAATGAGCAGTTCTTC.